Reported below is one T cell receptor beta chain. Original handling: Nucleated cell counts were estimated from reference gene primer amplification. Repertoires were generated with immunoSEQ multiplex PCR, while TCRdb's copy carries only in-frame clones and drops some. The DNA gave D and trimming, while V, J and clone size come from that table. The table has about 100,000 clones, around 64% seen once. The sample is drawn from a study of blood T cell repertoires in COVID-19. Study at large: Samples representing acute and convalescent COVID-19 were sourced from the United States, Italy and Spain. Sources were T cells, B-cell-depleted T cells, or PBMCs; the material itself was cDNA or gDNA.

Germline assignment: CDR1 SGHTA and CDR2 FQGNSA. This CDR3 is 15 amino acids long. V was clipped by 2 bases and J by 0 bases, with 7 bases between them. The chain uses TRBV7-2 and TRBJ2-2; weak D call: TRBD2 (5 bases). Sequenced: peripheral blood. The receptor's source is a woman aged 35 to 49 with acute or convalescent COVID-19. This chain's CDR3 is CASSLKRTNTGELFF. The CDR3 DNA sequence: TGTGCCAGCAGCTTAAAGCGGACGAACACCGGGGAGCTGTTTTTT.